A selection of T cell receptor beta chains follows, all from one sample in a study of cytomegalovirus exposure and HLA in healthy donors. Produced via immunoSEQ multiplex PCR; TCRdb's table is partial and in-frame only. Of approximately 190,000 clones in the sample, roughly four fifths are singletons; the top ten hold under 0.9%. The sample consisted of PBMCs. Receptors originate from a woman between 18 and 30 years old in good health and CMV-seronegative. CDR3s include the opening cysteine and the closing phenylalanine or tryptophan. D genes are given only for firm matches. Clone size is shown for a subset of rows, as once, few, many or a class of expanded clone.

clone size: .
J gene: TRBJ2-7
V gene: TRBV4-2
D gene: TRBD2
CDR3 length: 17
CDR3 DNA: TGTGCCAGCAGCCAGACCGGGACTAGCGGGAAGGGGTACGAGCAGTACTTC
CDR3 protein: CASSQTGTSGKGYEQYF

clone size: few
J gene: TRBJ1-1
V gene: TRBV19
D gene: .
CDR3 length: 15
CDR3 DNA: TGTGCCAGTAGTATAACAGGAAACGCTGCCACTGAAGCTTTCTTT
CDR3 protein: CASSITGNAATEAFF

clone size: .
J gene: TRBJ2-3
V gene: TRBV6-1
D gene: .
CDR3 length: 14
CDR3 DNA: TGTGCCAGCAGGATTTACAGGGAAGGGGGTACGCAGTATTTT
CDR3 protein: CASRIYREGGTQYF

clone size: .
J gene: TRBJ2-7
V gene: TRBV19
D gene: .
CDR3 length: 13
CDR3 DNA: TGTGCCAGTAGCATCGGGCTAGCGCGTGAGCAGTACTTC
CDR3 protein: CASSIGLAREQYF

clone size: .
J gene: TRBJ2-7
V gene: TRBV28
D gene: TRBD1
CDR3 length: 16
CDR3 DNA: TGTGCCAGCAGAGAACCCGGGACAGGGGGTATCTACGAGCAGTACTTC
CDR3 protein: CASREPGTGGIYEQYF

clone size: .
J gene: TRBJ2-7
V gene: TRBV27
D gene: TRBD1
CDR3 length: 15
CDR3 DNA: TGTGCCAGCTCCTTACTCCGGGACAGGGGCCACGAGCAGTACTTC
CDR3 protein: CASSLLRDRGHEQYF

clone size: few
J gene: TRBJ2-7
V gene: TRBV27
D gene: TRBD1
CDR3 length: 12
CDR3 DNA: TGTGCCAGCAGGACGACAGGGAGTGAGCAGTACTTC
CDR3 protein: CASRTTGSEQYF

clone size: .
J gene: TRBJ1-3
V gene: TRBV5-5
D gene: TRBD1
CDR3 length: 17
CDR3 DNA: TGTGCCAGCAGATTTTCGACAGGGGGCGTAGAAAGAAACACCATATATTTT
CDR3 protein: CASRFSTGGVERNTIYF

clone size: .
J gene: TRBJ2-7
V gene: TRBV30
D gene: TRBD2
CDR3 length: 13
CDR3 DNA: TGTGCCTGGGCACTAGCGGGAGGTTGGGAGCAGTACTTC
CDR3 protein: CAWALAGGWEQYF

clone size: .
J gene: TRBJ1-2
V gene: TRBV5-1
D gene: .
CDR3 length: 14
CDR3 DNA: TGCGCCAGCAGCTTGGAGGACGGACTCTATGGCTACACCTTC
CDR3 protein: CASSLEDGLYGYTF

clone size: .
J gene: TRBJ1-1
V gene: TRBV6-5
D gene: TRBD1
CDR3 length: 13
CDR3 DNA: TGTGCCAGCAGTGTGGGACAGCACACTGAAGCTTTCTTT
CDR3 protein: CASSVGQHTEAFF

clone size: .
J gene: TRBJ1-5
V gene: TRBV6-6
D gene: .
CDR3 length: 15
CDR3 DNA: TGTGCCAGCAGTTACATGCAGGGGACAAGTCAGCCCCAGCATTTT
CDR3 protein: CASSYMQGTSQPQHF

clone size: .
J gene: TRBJ1-3
V gene: TRBV7-6
D gene: TRBD1
CDR3 length: 16
CDR3 DNA: TGTGCCAGCAGCCCAGGGACAGGGAACTCTGGAAACACCATATATTTT
CDR3 protein: CASSPGTGNSGNTIYF

clone size: .
J gene: TRBJ1-5
V gene: TRBV19
D gene: .
CDR3 length: 12
CDR3 DNA: TGTGCCAGTAGAGGCGGGGTTCAGCCCCAGCATTTT
CDR3 protein: CASRGGVQPQHF

clone size: .
J gene: TRBJ1-1
V gene: TRBV9
D gene: .
CDR3 length: 15
CDR3 DNA: TGTGCCAGCAGCGGCTTGACAGGCGCGAACACTGAAGCTTTCTTT
CDR3 protein: CASSGLTGANTEAFF

clone size: .
J gene: TRBJ1-5
V gene: TRBV6-5
D gene: .
CDR3 length: 13
CDR3 DNA: TGTGCCAGCGCTACAGCAAGCAATCAGCCCCAGCATTTT
CDR3 protein: CASATASNQPQHF

clone size: .
J gene: TRBJ2-3
V gene: TRBV5-1
D gene: TRBD2
CDR3 length: 17
CDR3 DNA: TGCGCCAGCAGCTTGGATCCTAGCGGGGACATATCTGATACGCAGTATTTT
CDR3 protein: CASSLDPSGDISDTQYF

clone size: .
J gene: TRBJ2-1
V gene: TRBV25-1
D gene: TRBD1
CDR3 length: 15
CDR3 DNA: TGTGCCAGCAGTGAATCGGACAGGGGGTGGAATGAGCAGTTCTTC
CDR3 protein: CASSESDRGWNEQFF

clone size: .
J gene: TRBJ2-7
V gene: TRBV9
D gene: TRBD2
CDR3 length: 14
CDR3 DNA: TGTGCCAGCAGCAAGATAGCGGGAGGGAACGAGCAGTACTTC
CDR3 protein: CASSKIAGGNEQYF

clone size: .
J gene: TRBJ2-7
V gene: TRBV2
D gene: TRBD1
CDR3 length: 12
CDR3 DNA: TGTGCCAGTGGGACAGGGGTCTACGAGCAGTACTTC
CDR3 protein: CASGTGVYEQYF

clone size: .
J gene: TRBJ1-6
V gene: TRBV9
D gene: TRBD1
CDR3 length: 15
CDR3 DNA: TGTGCCAGCAGCGTAGGGGACAGAGATAATTCACCCCTCCACTTT
CDR3 protein: CASSVGDRDNSPLHF

clone size: .
J gene: TRBJ2-5
V gene: TRBV11-2
D gene: TRBD1
CDR3 length: 15
CDR3 DNA: TGTGCCAGCAGCCGAACACAGGGGGCCGTAGAGACCCAGTACTTC
CDR3 protein: CASSRTQGAVETQYF

clone size: .
J gene: TRBJ2-2
V gene: TRBV27
D gene: .
CDR3 length: 14
CDR3 DNA: TGTGCCAGCACCGGACATTCGAACACCGGGGAGCTGTTTTTT
CDR3 protein: CASTGHSNTGELFF

clone size: .
J gene: TRBJ2-5
V gene: TRBV4-2
D gene: TRBD2
CDR3 length: 18
CDR3 DNA: TGTGCCAGCAGCCAAGGCTCGATGTGGGCTAGCGGCCAAGAGACCCAGTACTTC
CDR3 protein: CASSQGSMWASGQETQYF

clone size: .
J gene: TRBJ2-1
V gene: TRBV2
D gene: .
CDR3 length: 12
CDR3 DNA: TGTGCCAGCTGGGGACTTGACAATGAGCAGTTCTTC
CDR3 protein: CASWGLDNEQFF

clone size: .
J gene: TRBJ2-7
V gene: TRBV6-5
D gene: .
CDR3 length: 13
CDR3 DNA: TGTGCCAGCAGTCTCCAGGAAGCCTACGAGCAGTACTTC
CDR3 protein: CASSLQEAYEQYF

clone size: .
J gene: TRBJ2-7
V gene: TRBV28
D gene: TRBD1
CDR3 length: 14
CDR3 DNA: TGTGCCAGCAGAGGACAGGCCCCGTCCTACGAGCAGTACTTC
CDR3 protein: CASRGQAPSYEQYF

clone size: .
J gene: TRBJ2-7
V gene: TRBV10-2
D gene: TRBD2
CDR3 length: 14
CDR3 DNA: TGCGCCAGCAGTGAACTAGCGGGGAACAACGAGCAGTACTTC
CDR3 protein: CASSELAGNNEQYF

clone size: .
J gene: TRBJ1-5
V gene: TRBV9
D gene: .
CDR3 length: 14
CDR3 DNA: TGTGCCAGCAGCCCAGGGGCTAGCAATCAGCCCCAGCATTTT
CDR3 protein: CASSPGASNQPQHF

clone size: .
J gene: TRBJ2-5
V gene: TRBV27
D gene: TRBD1
CDR3 length: 14
CDR3 DNA: TGTGCCAGCAGTTTCGGGACAGGGGGAGAGACCCAGTACTTC
CDR3 protein: CASSFGTGGETQYF

clone size: .
J gene: TRBJ1-3
V gene: TRBV5-6
D gene: .
CDR3 length: 14
CDR3 DNA: TGTGCCAGCAGCTTGTCAGCGGGGCAAGACACCATATATTTT
CDR3 protein: CASSLSAGQDTIYF

clone size: .
J gene: TRBJ2-4
V gene: TRBV29-1
D gene: .
CDR3 length: 14
CDR3 DNA: TGCAGCGCAGAGGACGGACTAGCCAAAAACATTCAGTACTTC
CDR3 protein: CSAEDGLAKNIQYF

clone size: .
J gene: TRBJ1-2
V gene: TRBV6-5
D gene: TRBD1
CDR3 length: 14
CDR3 DNA: TGTGCCAGCAGTCTACAGGGGGTTGATCATGGCTACACCTTC
CDR3 protein: CASSLQGVDHGYTF

clone size: .
J gene: TRBJ1-2
V gene: TRBV6-1
D gene: .
CDR3 length: 12
CDR3 DNA: TGTGCCGGCACTCGGGGAAGTGATGGCTACACCTTC
CDR3 protein: CAGTRGSDGYTF

clone size: once
J gene: TRBJ2-7
V gene: TRBV2
D gene: .
CDR3 length: 14
CDR3 DNA: TGTGCCAGCAGTGAACCGCGGACAAACTACGAGCAGTACTTC
CDR3 protein: CASSEPRTNYEQYF

clone size: once
J gene: TRBJ2-1
V gene: TRBV29-1
D gene: .
CDR3 length: 13
CDR3 DNA: TGCAGCGTGGAGGCCGCTCTGTACAATGAGCAGTTCTTC
CDR3 protein: CSVEAALYNEQFF

clone size: .
J gene: TRBJ2-1
V gene: TRBV5-1
D gene: TRBD2
CDR3 length: 15
CDR3 DNA: TGCGCCAGCAGGCCCCTAGCGGGGGGACCCAATGAGCAGTTCTTC
CDR3 protein: CASRPLAGGPNEQFF

clone size: once
J gene: TRBJ1-4
V gene: TRBV6-5
D gene: .
CDR3 length: 14
CDR3 DNA: TGTGCCAGCATACGGGTCCGCTCTAATGAAAAACTGTTTTTT
CDR3 protein: CASIRVRSNEKLFF

clone size: .
J gene: TRBJ2-7
V gene: TRBV6-1
D gene: TRBD1
CDR3 length: 12
CDR3 DNA: TGTGCCAGCAACGACAGGGTTGCCGAGCAGTACTTC
CDR3 protein: CASNDRVAEQYF